Below are 28 T cell receptor beta chains sequenced from a single sample in a study of T cell responses to AZD1222 COVID-19 vaccine. TCRdb keeps only in-frame clones here, not all; method: immunoSEQ multiplex PCR. This table has around 210,000 clones, approximately 94% appearing once. This sample comprised peripheral blood, obtained 28 days after the second dose of the MenACWY control vaccine. These receptors were taken from an adult who received the MenACWY meningococcal vaccine as a control.

The V gene is TRBV19, the J gene TRBJ1-2, with D possibly matching TRBD1 (5 bases). The CDR3 has 15 amino acids. Trimming removed 5 bases from V and 3 bases from J, with 16 bases in between. The germline CDR1 and CDR2 sequences are LNHDA and SQIVND (reference sequence). The CDR3 sequence: CASSPGRDPHYGYTF. Here the CDR3 DNA reads TGTGCCAGTAGTCCCGGCAGGGACCCTCACTATGGCTACACCTTC. The full variable domain, its missing parts supplied by reference TRBV19 and TRBJ1-2, is DGGITQSPKYLFRKEGQNVTLSCEQNLNHDAMYWYRQDPGQGLRLIYYSQIVNDFQKGDIAEGYSVSREKKESFPLTVTSAQKNPTAFYLCASSPGRDPHYGYTFGSGTRLTVV.

The chain combines TRBV5-1 with TRBJ1-6, with 10 bases that match TRBD1. V was clipped by 3 bases and J by 7 bases; unmatched bases: 1. The CDR3 spans 14 residues. Germline V gives CDR1 SGHRS, CDR2 YFSETQ. CDR3 in amino acids: CASSWTGGNSPLHF. DNA for the CDR3: TGCGCCAGCAGCTGGACAGGGGGGAATTCACCCCTCCACTTT.

This rearrangement joins TRBV15 to TRBJ2-1; D uncertain. The length of the CDR3 is 13 residues. From germline, CDR1 is LNHNV and CDR2 YYDKDF (reference sequence). Between the trimmed V and J ends, which lost 2 bases and 7 bases, there was a span of 9 bases. CDR3 sequence reads: CATSRTLGNEQFF. DNA of the CDR3: TGTGCCACCAGCAGAACGCTAGGAAATGAGCAGTTCTTC.

This clone is a singleton in its sample. The chain is built from TRBV29-1 and TRBJ1-4, with D possibly TRBD1 on 6 matching bases. In germline, CDR1 is SQVTM, CDR2 ANQGSEA. CDR3 length: 13 amino acids. The V end lost 1 base, the J end lost 7 bases, and 10 bases lay between the germline ends. This chain's CDR3 is CSVEGVGAEKLFF. CDR3 DNA sequence: TGCAGCGTTGAAGGGGTGGGGGCTGAAAAACTGTTTTTT.

V and J are TRBV19 and TRBJ1-2; D call uncertain. V was trimmed by 4 bases and J by 4 bases, leaving 4 bases between them. Germline V gene data show CDR1 as LNHDA and CDR2 as SQIVND (reference sequence). This CDR3 is built from 11 residues. In DNA, the CDR3 is TGTGCCAGTAGTAACCTCTATGGCTACACCTTC. Its protein is CASSNLYGYTF.

This clone was counted a few times. The gene calls are TRBV7-2 and TRBJ2-1, with a weak D call TRBD2 (5 bases). CDR1 is SGHTA and CDR2 is FQGNSA in the germline V gene. V shed 5 bases and J shed 0 bases, with 11 bases lying between them. The CDR3 sequence is 15 residues long. The DNA for the CDR3 is TGTGCCAGCAGCAGCGGTTCGGGCTCCTACAATGAGCAGTTCTTC. The encoded protein is CASSSGSGSYNEQFF.

The chain carries TRBV6-5 and TRBJ1-5, with TRBD1 identical over 7 bases. J lost 1 base, V lost 6 bases, and 0 bases had no gene match. CDR1 MNHEY and CDR2 SVGAGI come from the germline V gene. The CDR3 is 13 amino acids. In DNA, the CDR3 is TGTGCCAGCAGGACAGGGAGCAATCAGCCCCAGCATTTT. It translates to CASRTGSNQPQHF.

The genes are TRBV29-1 and TRBJ1-4; D is uncertain. Trimming took 1 base from V and 8 from J, leaving 8 bases between them. The length of the CDR3 is 12 residues. Germline V gene lookup returns CDR1 SQVTM and CDR2 ANQGSEA. CDR3 in DNA: TGCAGCGTTGAAGGGGCAGGCGAAAAACTGTTTTTT. Translating gives CSVEGAGEKLFF.

This chain joins TRBV29-1 and TRBJ2-1; D call uncertain. The CDR3 sequence is 12 residues long. Trimming shortened V by 3 bases and J by 5 bases, and 8 bases separated the two germline ends. Germline lookup yields CDR1 SQVTM and CDR2 ANQGSEA. CDR3 residues: CSVDRANNEQFF. Here the CDR3 DNA reads TGCAGCGTTGATCGAGCAAACAATGAGCAGTTCTTC.

This clone was picked up one time. V usage is TRBV14 and J usage is TRBJ2-1; TRBD1 aligns across 9 bases. V shed 2 bases and J 3 bases; nucleotides not matched to a gene: 5. CDR1 and CDR2 from the germline V gene are SGHDN and FVKESK. This CDR3 has 16 amino acids. The CDR3 region has the DNA TGTGCCAGCAGCCAATGGACAGGGGCTAACTACAATGAGCAGTTCTTC. It is translated as CASSQWTGANYNEQFF. Complete variable domain (other parts from reference TRBV14 and TRBJ2-1): EAGVTQFPSHSVIEKGQTVTLRCDPISGHDNLYWYRRVMGKEIKFLLHFVKESKQDESGMPNNRFLAERTGGTYSTLKVQPAELEDSGVYFCASSQWTGANYNEQFFGPGTRLTVL.

The J gene is TRBJ1-5, the V gene TRBV6-4; D unclear. The germline V gene encodes CDR1 MRHNA and CDR2 SNTAGT. V lost 6 bases to trimming and J lost 3 bases, with 15 bases between them. CDR3 size: 15 residues. CDR3 region: CASSPRSGDNQPQHF. CDR3 bases: TGTGCCAGCAGCCCACGAAGTGGGGACAATCAGCCCCAGCATTTT.

This chain joins TRBV28 and TRBJ1-1; perhaps TRBD1 as D (5 bases). Germline CDR1 MDHEN, CDR2 SYDVKM. The CDR3 totals 13 residues. Between the trimmed V and J ends, which lost 5 bases and 7 bases, there was a span of 14 bases. CDR3 sequence reads: CASSPDNLIEAFF. The CDR3 nucleotides are TGTGCCAGCAGTCCGGACAACCTAATTGAAGCTTTCTTT.

The V gene is TRBV5-6, the J gene TRBJ1-4; a possible D gene is TRBD1 (5 bases). V was pared by 1 base and J by 7 bases, with 11 bases between. The CDR3 spans 14 residues. Germline V gene sequence: CDR1 SGHDT, CDR2 YYEEEE. The CDR3 DNA reads as TGTGCCAGCAGCTTGATAGGGGCAGCTGAAAAACTGTTTTTT. It yields the protein CASSLIGAAEKLFF.

V gene TRBV28 combines with J gene TRBJ2-2; D possibly corresponds to TRBD2 (5 bases). Germline lookup yields CDR1 MDHEN and CDR2 SYDVKM. The CDR3 totals 13 residues. Between the trimmed V and J ends, which lost 1 base and 5 bases, there was a span of 5 bases. The CDR3 bases are TGTGCCAGCAGTTTATCGGGGACCGGGGAGCTGTTTTTT. Translation: CASSLSGTGELFF.

The rearrangement links TRBV5-4 to TRBJ2-6; D is uncertain. This CDR3 has 16 amino acids. Deletions cut 5 bases from V and 0 bases from J, with 12 bases between. Germline V gives CDR1 SGHNT, CDR2 YYREEE (reference sequence). The CDR3 here is CASSVARSSGANVLTF. CDR3 bases: TGTGCCAGCAGTGTGGCCAGAAGCTCTGGGGCCAACGTCCTGACTTTC.

The chain joins TRBV11-2 to TRBJ1-4; a weak D match, TRBD1 (6 bases). The CDR3 length is 14 residues. V dropped 6 bases and J dropped 8 bases, with 16 bases sitting between them. CDR1 and CDR2 from the germline V gene are SGHAT and FQNNGV. The CDR3 spells CASSQYRGQEKLFF. The CDR3 DNA is TGTGCCAGCAGTCAATACCGGGGGCAGGAAAAACTGTTTTTT.

The rearrangement joins TRBV6-5 to TRBJ1-1; TRBD1 aligns across 10 bases. V lost 4 bases and J lost 8; bases outside the gene matches: 4. Germline V gives CDR1 MNHEY, CDR2 SVGAGI. The CDR3 has 13 residues. Here the CDR3 DNA reads TGTGCCAGCAGTTCAAGACAGGGGGCGGAAGCTTTCTTT. Translated: CASSSRQGAEAFF.

V gene TRBV4-1 combines with J gene TRBJ1-4; perhaps TRBD1 as D (5 bases). CDR3 length: 16 amino acids. The germline gives CDR1 MGHRA, CDR2 YSYEKL. Trimming removed 1 base from V and 7 bases from J, with 16 bases in between. The CDR3 loop reads CASSQVRGGGGEKLFF. DNA for the CDR3: TGCGCCAGCAGCCAAGTCCGGGGCGGTGGGGGTGAAAAACTGTTTTTT.

The chain joins TRBV4-1 to TRBJ2-7; TRBD1 matches 8 bases. The CDR3 contains 15 residues. Germline lookup yields CDR1 MGHRA and CDR2 YSYEKL. J was trimmed by 0 bases and V by 1 base; bases with no gene match: 2. CDR3 sequence (DNA): TGCGCCAGCAGCCAAGTACAGGGGGTCTCCTACGAGCAGTACTTC. It codes for CASSQVQGVSYEQYF.

The chain carries TRBV19 and TRBJ2-3; 7 nucleotides line up with TRBD2. The germline V gene has CDR1 LNHDA and CDR2 SQIVND (reference sequence). The length of the CDR3 is 15 residues. V shed 1 base and J 10 bases; nucleotides not matched to a gene: 11. CDR3 sequence reads: CASSIGGTIPSPQYF. In DNA form, the CDR3 reads TGTGCCAGTAGTATAGGGGGGACTATTCCGTCGCCGCAGTATTTT.

V usage is TRBV10-3 and J usage is TRBJ1-1; 7 positions agree with TRBD1. Germline CDR1 ENHRY, CDR2 SYGVKD. The CDR3 loop spans 14 amino acids. J gave up 3 bases and V 6 bases, and 7 bases lay outside the gene matches. DNA of the CDR3: TGTGCCATCAGGCGACAGGGTCTGGACACTGAAGCTTTCTTT. Translating gives CAIRRQGLDTEAFF.

This clone was observed once. This rearrangement joins TRBV6-5 to TRBJ1-2; perhaps TRBD1 as D (5 bases). Trimming cost V 8 bases and J 5 bases, with 21 bases left between them. The CDR3 totals 15 residues. In germline, CDR1 is MNHEY, CDR2 SVGAGI. CDR3 DNA: TGTGCCAGCGGGGAGGGAGGGGCCGTCCTTTATGGCTACACCTTC. Its protein is CASGEGGAVLYGYTF.

A single count supports this clone. The chain is built from TRBV18 and TRBJ1-4, with D possibly being TRBD1 (6 bases). The CDR3 covers 15 residues. Germline loops: CDR1 KGHSH, CDR2 LQKENI. V lost 4 bases to trimming and J lost 8 bases, with 17 bases between them. CDR3 DNA sequence: TGTGCCAGCTCACAGAGAGGGGGATCGGGCGAAAAACTGTTTTTT. The encoded protein is CASSQRGGSGEKLFF.

The chain has TRBV4-3 and TRBJ2-3; 8 bases agree with TRBD2. This CDR3 contains 15 residues. Looked up from germline, CDR1 is LGHNA and CDR2 is YSLEER. The junction had 4 bases not matched to a gene; V was cut back by 2 bases and J by 3 bases. As DNA, the CDR3 is TGCGCCAGCAGCCAAACTAGCGGATGGACAGATACGCAGTATTTT. Protein product: CASSQTSGWTDTQYF.

The chain links TRBV6-5 to TRBJ2-7; 7 bases align to TRBD1. CDR3 length: 13 residues. V lost 4 bases to trimming and J lost 7 bases; unmatched junction nucleotides: 7. The V gene's germline CDR1 is MNHEY and CDR2 SVGAGI. The CDR3 nucleotides read TGTGCCAGCAGTTTAGGGACAGAGAAAGAGCAGTACTTC. It is translated as CASSLGTEKEQYF.

This clone was picked up a small number of times. CDR3 in amino acids: CASSPRLQSGGEAFF. DNA for the CDR3: TGTGCCAGCTCACCAAGGCTTCAAAGCGGGGGTGAAGCTTTCTTT. The V gene is TRBV18, the J gene TRBJ1-1; TRBD1 might be the D (5 bases). The CDR3 length is 15 residues. V lost 2 bases to trimming and J lost 7 bases, with 17 bases between them. The germline V gene has CDR1 KGHSH and CDR2 LQKENI.

The chain joins TRBV5-8 to TRBJ2-1, with unresolved D. This CDR3 is 13 amino acids long. Trimming took off 0 bases at V and 10 bases at J, with 11 bases between the two ends. Germline V lookup: CDR1 SGHTS, CDR2 YDEGEE. The DNA for the CDR3 is TGTGCCAGCAGCTTGGGGTCGGCTCGCGAGCAGTTCTTC. Amino acid sequence: CASSLGSAREQFF.

This chain connects TRBV7-9 to TRBJ2-3; D is undetermined. The CDR3 is 12 residues long. CDR1 and CDR2 (germline): SEHNR, FQNEAQ (reference sequence). Trimming cost V 1 base and J 6 bases, with 5 bases left between them. In DNA form, the CDR3 reads TGTGCCAGCAGCTTAGTAGCTGATACGCAGTATTTT. Its translation: CASSLVADTQYF.